The source of this T cell receptor beta chain is a study of blood T cells in healthy people across ages (dated by TCRdb to 2015 to 2017). As for the study more broadly: In model experiments, template switching captured about one uniquely barcoded TCR beta cDNA molecule for every two T cells. The study measured age-related changes in TCR beta repertoire diversity using deep sequencing normalized with unique cDNA molecular identifiers. The donors were divided into four age groups: young (average around 15 years), middle-aged (under 40), aged (about 61) and long-lived (82). To avoid experimental bias, donors of different ages were spread randomly across the sequencing lanes. Using the same blood draw, the study looked at two additional independent replicas of 1 million unique cDNA reads for two donors, one aged 18 to 30 and the other aged 80 or older. Overall study outcomes, separate from this receptor: Compared with the aged group, the long-lived group had more naive CD4+ T cells, fewer expanded clones and increased TCR diversity, suggesting age selection. Since profiling was done on bulk unsorted PBMCs, naive and antigen-experienced compartments could not be conclusively compared. Because the CMV infection status of the donors was unknown, age-related changes in expanded clonotypes may potentially have been confounded. A strong correlation was found between observed TCR beta diversity and the percentage of naive T cells measured by flow cytometry. Estimates of total diversity based on one million sequenced T cells were considered lower bounds and underestimates. As age increased, observed TCR beta diversity per million T cells dropped in a roughly linear way, and a significant reduction was already evident by age around 41.

A word on this clonotype: No cognate antigen has been identified for it. The record has no base qualities; no much larger clone is one base away.

Library creation used 5' RACE. TCRdb shows the sequencer as Illumina HiSeq 2500. A second about 7 to 11 cycle PCR used a sample-barcoded 5' primer and a J-beta primer mix. A template-switch 5' adaptor carrying 12 random nucleotides introduced a unique molecular identifier onto each TCR beta cDNA molecule. Each sample yielded at least 3 million CDR3-containing paired-end reads. First-strand cDNA was synthesized from all RNA with the Mint cDNA synthesis kit, primed by a TRBC-specific oligonucleotide. Following uracil-DNA glycosylase treatment, a first 18-cycle PCR with universal primers M1SS and BC2_uni_R was performed on all cDNA. The published analysis was carried out like this. Each sample was normalized by randomly selecting 1 million high-quality reads, each carrying a distinct molecular identifier. Reads with shared molecular identifiers were discarded instead of being binned into consensus sequences. MiTCR, run with a Q25 quality threshold and the strictest error-elimination algorithm, handled CDR3 identification, clonotype clustering and error correction. A nonparametric unseen species model using Euler transformation provided a lower-bound estimate of total TCR beta diversity. TCRdb trimmed public reads at Q25 via fastp, called clones via MiXCR and kept in-frame beta chains. Rows are unified per CDR3 protein, each entry keeping the most common DNA and genes. TCRdb, not the original authors, processed these V and J calls. The sample includes over 950,000 distinct CDR3 sequences, with just over 50% observed a single time. The ten largest clonotypes hold over 20% of the sample.

Trimming costs V 0 bases and J 7 bases, and their ends lie 16 bases apart. The CDR3, cysteine through phenylalanine, is 14 amino acids long. Here the CDR3 DNA is all that survives: 42 bases in frame from base 1. CDR1 DFQATT and CDR2 SNEGSKA are derived from the germline V gene (reference sequence). The approximately 41 donors, aged roughly 6 to 95 years, were systemically healthy Caucasian individuals from Russia. Approximately 9 milliliters of peripheral blood were collected from each donor into EDTA-treated Vacutainer tubes. PBMCs were isolated by Ficoll-Paque density-gradient centrifugation, with at least 7 million obtained per sample. Trizol reagent was used to extract total RNA from PBMCs, with at least 6 micrograms per sample. The percentages of naive CD45RAhigh/CD27high T cells were determined by flow cytometry on a PBMC aliquot from every donor.

This sequence uses TRBV20-1 and TRBJ2-7; the D gene identity is not certain. Sequences were obtained from blood. The clonotype comes from a woman in her sixties or seventies in good health. This receptor carries the CDR3 CSARDQTSYNEQYF. The base sequence is TGCAGTGCTAGAGATCAGACGTCCTACAATGAGCAGTACTTC.